What follows are 4 T cell receptor beta chains derived from one specimen sequenced in a study of blood T cells in healthy people across ages. The use of a sample-barcoded 5' primer and a J-beta primer mix characterized a second PCR of roughly 6 to 11 cycles. MiXCR, run by TCRdb on the 5' RACE reads, gives a single entry per CDR3 protein. The sample has about 560,000 distinct CDR3 sequences, about 25% seen once. This sample also appeared in a second study, on T cells of mothers and their children.

The sequenced sample consisted of blood. The receptors derive from a boy under 10 years old in good health.

V is TRBV12-3 or TRBV12-4 and J is TRBJ2-1; D ambiguous. The CDR3 is 14 amino acids. V was pared by 7 bases and J by 1 base, with 11 bases between. DNA of the CDR3: TGTGCCAGCATCGCAGACAAATCCTACAATGAGCAGTTCTTC. It specifies CASIADKSYNEQFF.

The chain links TRBV6-5 to TRBJ2-5; no definite D call. CDR1 and CDR2 from the germline V gene are MNHEY and SVGAGI. Trimming removed 0 bases from V and 6 bases from J, with 5 bases in between. This CDR3 is built from 12 residues. CDR3 region: CASSYSVKTQYF. The CDR3 DNA sequence: TGTGCCAGCAGTTACTCAGTTAAGACCCAGTACTTC.

This clonotype has a handful of counts. The chain recombines TRBV6-5 with TRBJ1-2; D remains ambiguous. Trimming removed 2 bases from V and 4 bases from J, with 8 bases in between. This CDR3 is 13 amino acids long. Germline V gene data show CDR1 as MNHEY and CDR2 as SVGAGI. DNA of the CDR3: TGTGCCAGCAGTTACGGTTTCCCCTATGGCTACACCTTC. It specifies CASSYGFPYGYTF.

V is TRBV12-3 or TRBV12-4 and J is TRBJ1-2; D gene ambiguous. The CDR3 has 11 residues. Trimming shortened V by 1 base and J by 9 bases, and 6 bases separated the two germline ends. For the CDR3, the DNA is TGTGCCAGCAGTTTAGACGGTCGCTACACCTTC. Protein: CASSLDGRYTF.